What follows describes a single TCR beta chain. The antigen it binds to is not known. At one boundary the junction diverges from the germline segment, which might be a read error. According to the germline V gene (reference sequence), CDR1 reads SSHAT and CDR2 reads FNYEAQ. Measured from the cysteine to the phenylalanine, the CDR3 is 13 residues long. Only CDR3 DNA remains: 39 bases, in frame from the first base. The sample's time point label, decoded: patch test 1, 2 weeks after DPC sensitization. The meaning of the sample's treatment or condition label: therapeutic diphenylcyclopropenone sensitization with weekly scalp DPC. At every patch-test visit, the blood draw took place before the patch test was put on. To be eligible, patients had to be aged 18 to 70, diagnosed with alopecia and judged suitable for DPC therapy, while pregnant patients were excluded. Total RNA was isolated from unfractionated whole blood collected in Tempus Blood RNA tubes.

The source of the sample is a study of human T cells and chemical hapten exposure (dated by TCRdb to the early 2020s). About the study as a whole: For sensitization, 2% DPC in acetone was applied to a roughly 2 cm by roughly 2 cm area of upper inner arm skin. Libraries were pooled for sequencing, and per-sample TCR yields varied mainly because of small differences in library volumes within the pool. Patch tests used Finn chambers with 0.01% DPC on the upper back, scored after 6 days by International Contact Dermatitis Research Group standards. Twenty-nine alopecia patients provided blood for TCR sequencing at one to four time points (pre-sensitization, 2, 6 and 24 weeks). The mostly female patient cohort included alopecia areata with under or over 50% scalp involvement, alopecia totalis and alopecia universalis. Blood samples were taken from patients before sensitization (week 0) and at 2, 6 and about 24 weeks after DPC sensitization. Patients additionally received weekly therapeutic DPC doses to the scalp throughout the approximately 22-week study period. The study tracked peripheral blood TCR repertoire changes in vivo during primary and secondary sensitization to the hapten diphenylcyclopropenone (DPC) in alopecia patients. On the study overall, not on this receptor specifically: After repeated subsampling, changes were observed in the strength of the expansion versus patch-test correlation and in the threshold at which the correlation became significant. Expanded TCRs formed significantly more large CDR3 similarity clusters than pre-sensitization or healthy control sets, consistent with antigen-driven responses. Because every patient had alopecia, a presumed autoimmune disease, the patients' immune response might differ from that of healthy individuals. The number of TCRs above 1 in 1000 frequency did not change with DPC sensitization; there was no evidence of global repertoire structure alterations. A positive correlation was found between the number of PT1 expanded TCRs and patch test score, with significance reached at thresholds 8, 16 and 32 but not 4.

Library preparation was by RACE. Sequencing instrument: NextSeq 500. During library preparation, unique molecular identifiers were attached to individual cDNA molecules so that TCRs could be counted in a quantitative, reproducible way. From each blood RNA sample, both TCR alpha and TCR beta chains were sequenced. The paper's data handling went like this. The median number of TCRs per sample was some 100,000, ranging from about 23,224 to 750,000. V, J and CDR3 annotation of the TCR reads was performed with the Decombinator software suite. For PS versus PT1 abundance plots, all samples were subsampled to the same number of TCRs (28,000). TCRs were defined as expanded if absent before sensitization and observed at least eight times at the 2-week time point. TCRdb handled the public reads itself, with Q25 trimming in fastp and clone calling in MiXCR, and kept productive beta chains. Each CDR3 protein appears once, grouped with its most common genes and DNA. These V and J calls rely on TCRdb rather than the paper's analysis. The sample has some 190,000 distinct CDR3 sequences on record, around 24% of them singletons. The ten largest clones add up to under 7% of the sample.

The sample was whole blood, taken in connection with sensitization to the hapten diphenylcyclopropenone (DPC). The TCR originated in a woman in her forties or fifties with alopecia areata. Some clones in this sample may be carry-over from other donors' samples. The chain uses TRBV7-7 and TRBJ2-5, with no D gene named confidently. The CDR3: CASSYTVQETQYF. The DNA sequence reads TGTGCTAGCAGTTATACGGTCCAAGAGACCCAGTACTTC. Where the CDR3 stops, the reference TRBV7-7 and TRBJ2-5 genes take over; the full variable domain is GAGVSQSPRYKVTKRGQDVTLRCDPISSHATLYWYQQALGQGPEFLTYFNYEAQPDKSGLPSDRFSAERPEGSISTLTIQRTEQRDSAMYRCASSYTVQETQYFGPGTRLLVL.